What follows describes a single TCR beta chain. The antigen remains unidentified. This sample was taken from a study of vaccination and CD4 T cells after COVID-19. Researchers used the Oncomine TCR Beta short-read assay to sequence DNA from cultured CD4+ T cells. Each CDR3 protein gets one entry after TCRdb re-called the PCR reads with MiXCR. This sample has 20,000 to 25,000 distinct CDR3 sequences, with 40% to 50% found just once. CDR3 size: 15 residues. In germline, CDR1 is KGHDR, CDR2 SFDVKD. Trimming removed 3 bases at V and 2 bases at J, with 12 bases between. The treatment is: roughly 10-day PBMC culture with coronavirus spike peptide pools or control peptides (ViraFEST assay).

The V call is TRBV24-1, the J call TRBJ1-2, with D possibly matching TRBD1 (5 bases). The TCR was taken from a human donor who had recovered from COVID-19. The material sequenced was CD4+ T cells from blood, cultured in vitro. The CDR3 bases are TGTGCCACCAGTGATCCCGGCAGGGCGAACTATGGCTACACCTTC. Its translation: CATSDPGRANYGYTF.